The source of this T cell receptor beta chain is a study of shared clonotypes between healthy human individuals. The V and J ends lost 2 bases and 1 base respectively, with 9 bases between them. In germline, CDR1 is SGDLS, CDR2 YYNGEE. This CDR3 spans 14 amino acids. Some clones are missing from TCRdb's copy, which holds only in-frame ones; the method was immunoSEQ multiplex PCR. The sample shows about 710,000 clones, roughly 72% of them seen only once. This clonotype was obtained from a woman between 25 and 40 years old in good health. The sample taken for sequencing was memory CD4+ T cells sorted from blood. Sample subset: CD45RA-negative fraction. This chain joins TRBV9 and TRBJ2-5; tentative D call: TRBD2 (6 bases). The CDR3 spells CASSVGTLQETQYF. CDR3 DNA sequence: TGTGCCAGCAGCGTCGGGACTCTCCAAGAGACCCAGTACTTC. The full variable domain, with the rest looked up from reference TRBV9 and TRBJ2-5, is DSGVTQTPKHLITATGQRVTLRCSPRSGDLSVYWYQQSLDQGLQFLIQYYNGEERAKGNILERFSAQQFPDLHSELNLSSLELGDSALYFCASSVGTLQETQYFGPGTRLLVL.